This T cell receptor (beta chain) was retrieved from a study of vaccination effects on CD4 cells after COVID-19. This CDR3 region has 15 residues. The germline CDR1 and CDR2 sequences are LGHNA and YSLEER. The V gene lost 0 bases and the J gene lost 0 bases, with 6 bases spanning the gap. Sequencing in the ViraFEST assay came after antigen-specific CD4+ T cells had been expanded with viral peptide pools, which were used to stimulate PBMC. An approximately ten-day culture period preceded the isolation of CD4+ T cells. Two-dose vaccination with either BNT162b2 or mRNA-1273 was given to the participants. IL-2 at 9 to 10 IU/ml and peptides at around 9.1 ug/ml were added to cultured PBMC, approximately 2 million per well. As regards this clone: The antigen is undetermined.

TCRdb's copy holds only in-frame clones and misses some; the assay was immunoSEQ multiplex PCR. The sample includes almost 70,000 clones, around 70% of them seen just once. Here the sequenced sample was CD4+ T cells from PBMCs cultured with HCoV-229E spike peptides, taken after COVID-19 vaccination. This sequence originates from a human donor who received a COVID-19 vaccine. This rearrangement joins TRBV4-3 to TRBJ1-3, with D uncertain. CDR3 in amino acids: CASSQDSISGNTIYF. In DNA, the CDR3 is TGCGCCAGCAGCCAAGACAGTATCTCTGGAAACACCATATATTTT.